What follows describes a single T cell receptor (beta chain). Its antigen is not identified. Primers targeted 54 TRBV and 13 TRBJ segments. Assay used: immunoSEQ multiplex PCR; TCRdb lists only in-frame clones, some missing. Here the sample spans about 73,000 clones, 80% being singletons. The data belong to a study of T cell repertoires and HLA-DP antigens. Study observations and caveats: Responder cells were total CD4+ cells with a HeLa antigen-presenting system. Previously undetected clones averaged around 40% and 50% against the two alleles respectively. Sorted CD137+ clonality was 0.35 to 0.45 for both alloantigens, versus roughly 0.04 pre-culture.

Trimming left V 4 bases short and J 4 bases short, with 16 bases between. This CDR3 contains 14 residues. Germline V lookup: CDR1 GTSNPN, CDR2 SVGIG (reference sequence). Sequencing used CD4+ T cells from PBMCs. The TCR was taken from a man between 60 and 70 years old in good health and CMV-seronegative. The genes are TRBV30 and TRBJ1-2; TRBD1 might be the D (6 bases). The CDR3 loop reads CAWNGGGGSYGYTF. CDR3 nucleotide sequence: TGTGCCTGGAACGGGGGCGGGGGGTCCTATGGCTACACCTTC.